These 17 T cell receptor beta chains originate from one sample sequenced in a study of T cell clones after liver transplantation. TCRdb's copy holds only in-frame clones and misses some; the assay was immunoSEQ multiplex PCR. The data show 70,000 or so clones, about 88% seen once. Here the sequenced sample was CD4+ T cells from blood, taken before liver transplant. Receptors originate from a human donor who received a liver transplant.

V and J are TRBV27 and TRBJ2-5; 9 bases match TRBD2. CDR1 MNHEY and CDR2 SMNVEV come from the germline V gene (reference sequence). The CDR3 totals 13 residues. The ends lost 6 bases at V and 5 bases at J; junction bases unmatched: 4. CDR3 amino acids: CASSGLASETQYF. CDR3 sequence (DNA): TGTGCCAGCAGCGGACTAGCGTCCGAGACCCAGTACTTC.

This clone was recorded a few times. The rearrangement links TRBV5-1 to TRBJ2-1, with 7 bases that match TRBD2. Germline V gene data show CDR1 as SGHRS and CDR2 as YFSETQ. Germline trimming cut 0 bases from V and 2 bases from J; bases unmatched to any gene: 2. The CDR3 has 15 amino acids. CDR3 DNA: TGCGCCAGCAGCTTGGGCGGGAGCACCTACAATGAGCAGTTCTTC. Its translation is CASSLGGSTYNEQFF.

This clone was seen more than once but under ten times. V usage is TRBV29-1 and J usage is TRBJ1-4; no firm D call. The CDR3 contains 13 residues. Per the germline V gene, CDR1 is SQVTM and CDR2 is ANQGSEA. V was clipped by 4 bases and J by 11 bases, with 17 bases between them. The CDR3 nucleotides are TGCAGCGTTGCTTCTGGGGAGGTCGGGAAACTGTTTTTT. It yields the protein CSVASGEVGKLFF.

The CDR3 DNA follows: TGTGCCAGCAGTGGACAGATAACTAATGAAAAACTGTTTTTT. Translating it yields CASSGQITNEKLFF. The chain is built from TRBV2 and TRBJ1-4; TRBD1 is a possible D gene (5 bases). The CDR3 length is 14 residues. Trimming stripped 4 bases from V and 1 base from J, with 7 bases between. Germline loops: CDR1 SNHLY, CDR2 FYNNEI.

This clone came up a few times. The chain joins TRBV19 to TRBJ2-1; 10 bases line up with TRBD2. CDR3 size: 15 residues. Germline V gives CDR1 LNHDA, CDR2 SQIVND (reference sequence). V lost 1 base, J lost 4 bases, and 1 base stayed unmatched. CDR3 residues: CASSIGTSGYNEQFF. The CDR3 nucleotides are TGTGCCAGTAGTATAGGGACTAGCGGATACAATGAGCAGTTCTTC.

The V call is TRBV19, the J call TRBJ1-5, with unresolved D. Trimming cost V 1 base and J 3 bases, with 13 bases left between them. CDR1 and CDR2 (germline): LNHDA, SQIVND (reference sequence). CDR3 length equals 16 residues. The CDR3 region has the DNA TGTGCCAGTAGTATAGCATCTAATCGGGTCAATCAGCCCCAGCATTTT. Its protein product is CASSIASNRVNQPQHF.

There are a few counts of this clone. V usage is TRBV6-5 and J usage is TRBJ1-1, with 9 positions matching TRBD1. Germline V lookup: CDR1 MNHEY, CDR2 SVGAGI. Trimming took 4 bases from V and 1 from J; bases not matched to a gene: 7. The CDR3 contains 16 residues. CDR3 DNA: TGTGCCAGCAGTTTAAGGACAGGGGCTGCGAACACTGAAGCTTTCTTT. Residues: CASSLRTGAANTEAFF.

To note about this clone: Additional DNA sequences in this sample encode the identical CDR3. The J gene is TRBJ2-7, the V gene TRBV28, with unresolved D. V lost 6 bases and J 3 bases, leaving 6 bases between the germline ends. CDR1 is MDHEN and CDR2 is SYDVKM in the germline V gene. The CDR3 has 11 residues. The CDR3 nucleotides are TGTGCCAGCAGCCTTAACTACGAGCAGTACTTC. It encodes CASSLNYEQYF.

The V and J genes are TRBV11-3 and TRBJ2-7, with 11 bases lining up with TRBD2. The V and J ends lost 2 bases and 3 bases, in that order; junction bases with no gene match: 3. Per germline, CDR1 SGHNT and CDR2 YENEEA. The CDR3 runs 15 residues. CDR3 amino acids: CASSLTGTSGYEQYF. CDR3 bases: TGTGCCAGCAGCTTAACCGGGACTAGCGGCTACGAGCAGTACTTC.

The gene calls are TRBV19 and TRBJ2-5; D assignment may be TRBD1 or TRBD2 (5 bases each). V lost 5 bases and J lost 1, with 11 bases in between. The germline CDR1 and CDR2 sequences are LNHDA and SQIVND (reference sequence). CDR3 size: 14 residues. Written as DNA, the CDR3 is TGTGCCAGTAGTGACAGAGCGGTCCAAGAGACCCAGTACTTC. This codes for CASSDRAVQETQYF.

Here the CDR3 DNA reads TGTGCCAGCAGCTTCGTTGGGTCGCGGGAGGAAGAGACCCAGTACTTC. This translates into CASSFVGSREEETQYF. The chain recombines TRBV5-4 with TRBJ2-5; 8 nucleotides agree with TRBD2. This CDR3 has 16 residues. V gave up 2 bases and J gave up 3 bases; unmatched junction bases: 9. Germline assignment: CDR1 SGHNT and CDR2 YYREEE (reference sequence).

The chain has TRBV6-5 and TRBJ1-2; no clear D. There are 13 residues in the CDR3. Trimming removed 8 bases from V and 8 bases from J, with 18 bases in between. Germline CDR1 is MNHEY and CDR2 is SVGAGI. The CDR3: CASGVRQREGYTF. CDR3 sequence (DNA): TGTGCCAGCGGCGTTAGACAACGCGAGGGCTACACCTTC.

The chain links TRBV4-3 to TRBJ2-2; TRBD2 might be the D (6 bases). CDR3 length equals 15 residues. Trimming cost V 1 base and J 2 bases, with 8 bases left between them. Germline V gene data show CDR1 as LGHNA and CDR2 as YSLEER. The CDR3 DNA sequence: TGCGCCAGCAGCCAAGCGGGAGTCAACACCGGGGAGCTGTTTTTT. Translating it yields CASSQAGVNTGELFF.

As regards this clone: The same CDR3 also results from other DNA sequences found in this sample. This rearrangement joins TRBV9 to TRBJ2-7, with 11 nucleotides matching TRBD2. Germline-derived CDR1 and CDR2 are SGDLS and YYNGEE. CDR3 length: 15 residues. After removal of 2 bases from V and 4 bases from J, the junction contained 5 bases not matched to a gene. CDR3 in amino acids: CASSVAGTSGYEQYF. CDR3 DNA sequence: TGTGCCAGCAGCGTCGCGGGGACTAGCGGATACGAGCAGTACTTC.

This rearrangement joins TRBV28 to TRBJ2-7; TRBD1 matches at 12 bases. The CDR3 covers 15 residues. Trimming cost V 2 bases and J 6 bases; bases outside gene matches: 5. The V gene's germline CDR1 is MDHEN and CDR2 SYDVKM. CDR3 residues: CASSLPGQGAVEQYF. The DNA of the CDR3 is TGTGCCAGCAGTTTACCGGGACAGGGGGCCGTCGAGCAGTACTTC.

The chain couples TRBV11-2 to TRBJ2-5; the match to TRBD2 covers 8 bases. The CDR3 loop spans 16 amino acids. Germline CDR1 and CDR2: SGHAT and FQNNGV. V lost 4 bases and J lost 2; bases outside the gene matches: 9. CDR3 nucleotide sequence: TGTGCCAGCAGCTCGGGACTAGTAAGTGGGCAAGAGACCCAGTACTTC. Its protein is CASSSGLVSGQETQYF.

V gene TRBV5-1 combines with J gene TRBJ2-1; TRBD1 matches at 8 bases. From germline, CDR1 is SGHRS and CDR2 YFSETQ. This CDR3 region has 15 residues. V was clipped by 4 bases and J by 8 bases; unmatched bases: 11. CDR3 sequence (DNA): TGCGCCAGCAGCCGTACAAGGACAGGGATGGATGAGCAGTTCTTC. Translation gives CASSRTRTGMDEQFF. Together with reference TRBV5-1 and TRBJ2-1, the CDR3 gives the full variable domain: KAGVTQTPRYLIKTRGQQVTLSCSPISGHRSVSWYQQTPGQGLQFLFEYFSETQRNKGNFPGRFSGRQFSNSRSEMNVSTLELGDSALYLCASSRTRTGMDEQFFGPGTRLTVL.